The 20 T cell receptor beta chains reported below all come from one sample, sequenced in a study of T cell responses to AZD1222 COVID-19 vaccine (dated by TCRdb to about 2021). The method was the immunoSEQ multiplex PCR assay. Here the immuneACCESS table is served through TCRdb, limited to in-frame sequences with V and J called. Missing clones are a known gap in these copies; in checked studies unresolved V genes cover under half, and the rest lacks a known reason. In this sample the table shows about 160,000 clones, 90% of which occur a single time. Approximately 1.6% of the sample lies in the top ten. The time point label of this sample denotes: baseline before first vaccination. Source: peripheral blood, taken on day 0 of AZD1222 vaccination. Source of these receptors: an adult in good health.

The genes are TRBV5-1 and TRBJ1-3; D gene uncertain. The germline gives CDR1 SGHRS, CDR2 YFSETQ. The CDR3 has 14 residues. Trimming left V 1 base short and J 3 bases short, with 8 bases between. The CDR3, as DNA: TGCGCCAGCAGCTTGTTGGGGAATGGAAACACCATATATTTT. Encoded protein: CASSLLGNGNTIYF.

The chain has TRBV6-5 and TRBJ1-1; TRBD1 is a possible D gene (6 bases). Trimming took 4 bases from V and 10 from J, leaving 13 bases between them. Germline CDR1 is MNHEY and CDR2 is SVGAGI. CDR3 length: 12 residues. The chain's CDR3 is CASSSFRDTAFF. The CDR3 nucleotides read TGTGCCAGCAGTTCCTTTCGGGACACAGCTTTCTTT.

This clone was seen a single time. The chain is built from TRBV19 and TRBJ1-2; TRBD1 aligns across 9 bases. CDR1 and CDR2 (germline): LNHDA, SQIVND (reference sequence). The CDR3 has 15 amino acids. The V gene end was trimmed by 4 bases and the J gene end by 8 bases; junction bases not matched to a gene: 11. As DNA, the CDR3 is TGTGCCAGTAGTAGCGCCGGGACAGGGATTCGGGGCTACACCTTC. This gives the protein CASSSAGTGIRGYTF.

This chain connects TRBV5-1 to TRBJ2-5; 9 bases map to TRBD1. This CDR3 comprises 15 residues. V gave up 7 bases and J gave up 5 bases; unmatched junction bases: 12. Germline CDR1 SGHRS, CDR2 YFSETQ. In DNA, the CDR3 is TGCGCCAGCCTTTCGGGACAGGGAGTGTGGGAGACCCAGTACTTC. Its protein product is CASLSGQGVWETQYF. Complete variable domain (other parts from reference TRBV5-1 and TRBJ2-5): KAGVTQTPRYLIKTRGQQVTLSCSPISGHRSVSWYQQTPGQGLQFLFEYFSETQRNKGNFPGRFSGRQFSNSRSEMNVSTLELGDSALYLCASLSGQGVWETQYFGPGTRLLVL.

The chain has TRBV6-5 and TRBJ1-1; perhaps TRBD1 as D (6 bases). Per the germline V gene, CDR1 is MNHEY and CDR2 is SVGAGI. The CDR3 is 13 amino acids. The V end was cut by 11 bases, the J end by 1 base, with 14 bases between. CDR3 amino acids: CAGARGKNTEAFF. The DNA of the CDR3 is TGTGCCGGGGCAAGGGGGAAGAACACTGAAGCTTTCTTT.

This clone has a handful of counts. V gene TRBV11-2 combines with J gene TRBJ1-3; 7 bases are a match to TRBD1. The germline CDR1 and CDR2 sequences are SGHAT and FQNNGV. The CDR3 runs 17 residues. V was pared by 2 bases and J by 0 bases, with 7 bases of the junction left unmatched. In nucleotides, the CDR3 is TGTGCCAGCAGCTTAATTTGGGACAGCCTCTCTGGAAACACCATATATTTT. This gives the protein CASSLIWDSLSGNTIYF.

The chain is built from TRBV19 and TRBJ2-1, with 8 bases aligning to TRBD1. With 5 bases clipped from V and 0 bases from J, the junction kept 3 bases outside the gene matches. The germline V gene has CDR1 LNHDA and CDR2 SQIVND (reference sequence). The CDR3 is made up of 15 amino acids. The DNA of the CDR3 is TGTGCCAGTAGTGTCGACAGGGGCTCCTACAATGAGCAGTTCTTC. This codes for CASSVDRGSYNEQFF.

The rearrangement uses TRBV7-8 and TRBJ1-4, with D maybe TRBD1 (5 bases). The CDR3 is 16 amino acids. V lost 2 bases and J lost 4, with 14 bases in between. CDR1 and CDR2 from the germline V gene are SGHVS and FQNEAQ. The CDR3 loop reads CASSLPRDGDNEKLFF. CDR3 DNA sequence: TGTGCCAGCAGCTTACCCCGGGACGGCGATAATGAAAAACTGTTTTTT. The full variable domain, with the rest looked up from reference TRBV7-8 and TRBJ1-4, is GAGVSQSPRYKVAKRGQDVALRCDPISGHVSLFWYQQALGQGPEFLTYFQNEAQLDKSGLPSDRFFAERPEGSVSTLKIQRTQQEDSAVYLCASSLPRDGDNEKLFFGSGTQLSVL.

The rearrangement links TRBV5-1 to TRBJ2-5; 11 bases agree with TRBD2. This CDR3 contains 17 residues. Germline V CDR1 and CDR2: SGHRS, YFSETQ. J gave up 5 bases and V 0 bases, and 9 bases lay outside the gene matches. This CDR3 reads CASSLVSGGAYSETQYF. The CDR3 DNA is TGCGCCAGCAGCTTGGTTAGCGGGGGGGCTTATTCGGAGACCCAGTACTTC.

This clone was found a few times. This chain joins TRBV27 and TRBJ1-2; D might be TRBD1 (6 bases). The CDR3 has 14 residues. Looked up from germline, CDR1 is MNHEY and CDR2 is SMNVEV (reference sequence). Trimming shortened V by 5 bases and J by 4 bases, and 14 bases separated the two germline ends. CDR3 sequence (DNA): TGTGCCAGCAGTCATAACAGGGTCAGCTATGGCTACACCTTC. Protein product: CASSHNRVSYGYTF.

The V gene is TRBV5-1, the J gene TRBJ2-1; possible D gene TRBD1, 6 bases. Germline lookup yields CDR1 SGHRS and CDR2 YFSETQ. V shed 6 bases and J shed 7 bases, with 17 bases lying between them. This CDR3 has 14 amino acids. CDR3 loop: CASKQGRDKNEQFF. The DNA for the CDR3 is TGCGCCAGCAAACAGGGCAGGGATAAAAATGAGCAGTTCTTC.

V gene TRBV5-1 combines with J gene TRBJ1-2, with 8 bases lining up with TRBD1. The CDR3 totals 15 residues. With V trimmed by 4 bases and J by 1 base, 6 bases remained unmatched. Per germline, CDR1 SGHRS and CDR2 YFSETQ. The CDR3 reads CASSRGQGSNYGYTF. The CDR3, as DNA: TGCGCCAGCAGCCGTGGACAGGGAAGTAACTATGGCTACACCTTC.

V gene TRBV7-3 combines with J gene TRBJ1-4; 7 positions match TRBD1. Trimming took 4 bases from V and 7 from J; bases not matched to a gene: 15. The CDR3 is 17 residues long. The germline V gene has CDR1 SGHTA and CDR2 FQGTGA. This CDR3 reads CASSSRQGPSSFEKLFF. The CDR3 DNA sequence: TGTGCCAGCAGCTCCAGACAGGGTCCCTCGAGCTTTGAAAAACTGTTTTTT.

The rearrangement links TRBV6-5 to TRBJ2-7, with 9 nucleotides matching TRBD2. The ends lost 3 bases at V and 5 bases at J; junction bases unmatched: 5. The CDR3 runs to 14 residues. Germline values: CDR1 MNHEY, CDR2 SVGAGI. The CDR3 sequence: CASSYERGDHEQYF. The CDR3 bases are TGTGCCAGCAGTTATGAGCGGGGGGACCACGAGCAGTACTTC.

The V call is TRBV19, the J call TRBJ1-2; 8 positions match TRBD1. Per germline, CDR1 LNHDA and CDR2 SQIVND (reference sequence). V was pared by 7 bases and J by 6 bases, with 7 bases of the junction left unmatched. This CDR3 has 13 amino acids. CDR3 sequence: CASIPTGADGYTF. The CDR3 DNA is TGTGCCAGTATACCGACAGGGGCTGATGGCTACACCTTC.

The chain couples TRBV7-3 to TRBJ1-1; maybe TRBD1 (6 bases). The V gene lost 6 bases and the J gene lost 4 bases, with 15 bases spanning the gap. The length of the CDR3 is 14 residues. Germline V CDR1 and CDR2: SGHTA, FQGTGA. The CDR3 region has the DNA TGTGCCAGCAGTTACACAGGGTCGAGCACTGAAGCTTTCTTT. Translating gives CASSYTGSSTEAFF.

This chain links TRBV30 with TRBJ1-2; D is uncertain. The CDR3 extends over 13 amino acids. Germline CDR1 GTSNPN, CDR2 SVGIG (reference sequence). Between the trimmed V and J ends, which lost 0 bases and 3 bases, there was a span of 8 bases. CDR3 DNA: TGTGCCTGGAGTGTATCGGGCCACTATGGCTACACCTTC. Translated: CAWSVSGHYGYTF.

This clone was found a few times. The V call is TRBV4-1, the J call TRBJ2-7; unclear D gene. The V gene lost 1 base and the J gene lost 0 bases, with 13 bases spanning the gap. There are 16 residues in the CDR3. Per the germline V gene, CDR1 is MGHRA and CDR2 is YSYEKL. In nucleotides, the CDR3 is TGCGCCAGCAGCCAAGTCGACCTGGTCAGCTCCTACGAGCAGTACTTC. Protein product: CASSQVDLVSSYEQYF.

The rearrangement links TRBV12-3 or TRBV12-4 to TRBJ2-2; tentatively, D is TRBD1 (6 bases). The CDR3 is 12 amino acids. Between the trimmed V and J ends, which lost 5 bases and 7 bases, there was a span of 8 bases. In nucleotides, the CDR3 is TGTGCCAGCAGTCCAGGGGTCGGGGAGCTGTTTTTT. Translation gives CASSPGVGELFF.

CDR3 in amino acids: CSVRRSMNTEAFF. The CDR3 DNA reads TGCAGCGTTAGACGGAGTATGAACACTGAAGCTTTCTTT. The genes are TRBV29-1 and TRBJ1-1; D remains unclear. The CDR3 extends over 13 amino acids. CDR1 and CDR2 from the germline V gene are SQVTM and ANQGSEA. Trimming took 5 bases from V and 0 from J, leaving 10 bases between them.